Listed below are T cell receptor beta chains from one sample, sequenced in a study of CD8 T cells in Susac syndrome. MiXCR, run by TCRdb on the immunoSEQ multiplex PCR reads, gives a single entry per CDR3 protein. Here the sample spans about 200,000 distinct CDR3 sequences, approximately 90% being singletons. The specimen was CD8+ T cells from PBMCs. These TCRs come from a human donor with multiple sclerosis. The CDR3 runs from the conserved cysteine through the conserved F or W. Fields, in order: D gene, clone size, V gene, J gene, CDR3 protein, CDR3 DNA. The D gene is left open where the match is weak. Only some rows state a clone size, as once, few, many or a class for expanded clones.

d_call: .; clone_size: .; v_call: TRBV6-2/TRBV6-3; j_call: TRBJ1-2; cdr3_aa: CASSYANYGYTF; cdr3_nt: TGTGCCAGCAGTTACGCTAACTATGGCTACACCTTC
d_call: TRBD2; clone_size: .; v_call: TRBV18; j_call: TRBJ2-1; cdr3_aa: CASSLLRGGSYNEQFF; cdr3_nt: TGTGCCAGCTCACTTCTCCGGGGAGGGTCCTACAATGAGCAGTTCTTC
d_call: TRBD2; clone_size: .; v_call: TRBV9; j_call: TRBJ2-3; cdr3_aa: CASSVEASGGATVDTQYF; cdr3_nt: TGTGCCAGCAGCGTAGAAGCGAGCGGGGGGGCAACAGTAGATACGCAGTATTTT
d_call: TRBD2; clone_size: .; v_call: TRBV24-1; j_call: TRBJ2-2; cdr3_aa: CATSDPFSSGGNTGELFF; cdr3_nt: TGTGCCACCAGTGACCCGTTCTCTAGCGGGGGGAACACCGGGGAGCTGTTTTTT
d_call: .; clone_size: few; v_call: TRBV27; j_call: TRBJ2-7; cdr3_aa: CASSLAGSLEQYF; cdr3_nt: TGTGCCAGCAGTTTAGCAGGGAGTCTCGAGCAGTACTTC
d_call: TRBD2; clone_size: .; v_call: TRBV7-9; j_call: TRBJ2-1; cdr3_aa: CASSPRDSGGVGFF; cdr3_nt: TGTGCCAGCAGCCCTCGGGATAGCGGGGGGGTTGGGTTCTTC
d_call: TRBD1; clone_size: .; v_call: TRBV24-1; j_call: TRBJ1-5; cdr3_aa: CATSDFSFSGTGGLDSNQPQHF; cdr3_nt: TGTGCCACCAGTGATTTTTCCTTTTCCGGGACAGGGGGTTTAGATAGCAATCAGCCCCAGCATTTT
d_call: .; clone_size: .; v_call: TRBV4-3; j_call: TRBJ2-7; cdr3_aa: CASSQALGAYEQYF; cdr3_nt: TGCGCCAGCAGCCAAGCATTAGGGGCCTACGAGCAGTACTTC
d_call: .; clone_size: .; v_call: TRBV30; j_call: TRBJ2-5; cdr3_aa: CAWTSPLSEETQYF; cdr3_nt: TGTGCCTGGACCTCCCCACTAAGCGAAGAGACCCAGTACTTC
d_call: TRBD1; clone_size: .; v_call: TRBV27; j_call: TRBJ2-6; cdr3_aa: CASKQGAAGANVLTF; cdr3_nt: TGTGCCAGCAAACAGGGGGCGGCAGGGGCCAACGTCCTGACTTTC
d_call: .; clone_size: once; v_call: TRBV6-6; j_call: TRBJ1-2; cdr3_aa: CASSSVGRYGYTF; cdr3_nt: TGTGCCAGCAGTTCGGTCGGGAGGTATGGCTACACCTTC
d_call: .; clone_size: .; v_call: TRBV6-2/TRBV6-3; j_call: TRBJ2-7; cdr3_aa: CASSYSGDSPYEQYF; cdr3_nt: TGTGCCAGCAGTTACTCCGGGGACTCTCCCTACGAGCAGTACTTC
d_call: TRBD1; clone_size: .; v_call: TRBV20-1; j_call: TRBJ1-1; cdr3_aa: CSARETGRETEAFF; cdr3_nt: TGCAGTGCTAGAGAGACAGGGAGGGAAACTGAAGCTTTCTTT
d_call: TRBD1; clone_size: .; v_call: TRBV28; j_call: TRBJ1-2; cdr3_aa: CASSSHRQGPDYGYTF; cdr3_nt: TGTGCCAGCAGTTCGCACAGACAGGGGCCGGACTATGGCTACACCTTC
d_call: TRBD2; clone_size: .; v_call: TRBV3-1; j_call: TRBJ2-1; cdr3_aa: CASSPKAGGRDEQFF; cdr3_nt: TGTGCCAGCAGCCCAAAAGCGGGGGGGAGGGATGAGCAGTTCTTC
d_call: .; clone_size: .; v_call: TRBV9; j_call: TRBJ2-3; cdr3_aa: CASSASSGVNTDTQYF; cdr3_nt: TGTGCCAGCAGCGCATCCTCTGGAGTTAACACAGATACGCAGTATTTT
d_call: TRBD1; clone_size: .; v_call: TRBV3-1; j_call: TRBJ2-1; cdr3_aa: CASSPTGVPYNEQFF; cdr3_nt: TGTGCCAGCAGCCCTACAGGGGTCCCCTACAATGAGCAGTTCTTC
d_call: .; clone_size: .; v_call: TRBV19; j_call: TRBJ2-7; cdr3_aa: CASTIDGSSYEQYF; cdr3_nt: TGTGCCAGTACCATAGACGGGAGCTCCTACGAGCAGTACTTC
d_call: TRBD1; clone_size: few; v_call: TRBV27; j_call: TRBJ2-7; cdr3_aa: CASSPTPTGIPYEQYF; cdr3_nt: TGTGCCAGCAGTCCCACTCCGACAGGGATACCCTACGAGCAGTACTTC
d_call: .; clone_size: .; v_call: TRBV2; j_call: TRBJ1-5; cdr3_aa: CASNTRKIQPQHF; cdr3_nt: TGTGCCAGCAACACCCGCAAGATTCAGCCCCAGCATTTT
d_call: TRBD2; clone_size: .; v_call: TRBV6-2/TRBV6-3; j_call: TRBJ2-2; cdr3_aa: CASSYPGRASNTGELFF; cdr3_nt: TGTGCCAGCAGTTACCCCGGGAGGGCAAGCAACACCGGGGAGCTGTTTTTT
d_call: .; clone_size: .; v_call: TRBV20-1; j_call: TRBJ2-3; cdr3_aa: CSARDLLGQASDTQYF; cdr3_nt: TGCAGTGCTAGAGATCTCTTAGGGCAGGCATCAGATACGCAGTATTTT
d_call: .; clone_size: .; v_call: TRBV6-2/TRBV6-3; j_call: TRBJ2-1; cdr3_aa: CASSYSGDHSHNEQFF; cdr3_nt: TGTGCCAGCAGTTACTCGGGGGACCACTCCCACAATGAGCAGTTCTTC
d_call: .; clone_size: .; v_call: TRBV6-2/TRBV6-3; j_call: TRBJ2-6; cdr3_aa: CASSQLTDDRSGANVLTF; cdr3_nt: TGTGCCAGCAGTCAATTGACAGACGATCGCTCTGGGGCCAACGTCCTGACTTTC
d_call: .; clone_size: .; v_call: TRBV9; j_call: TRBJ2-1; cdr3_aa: CASSYRGGAPNEQFF; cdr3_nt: TGTGCCAGCAGCTACCGAGGGGGAGCCCCCAATGAGCAGTTCTTC
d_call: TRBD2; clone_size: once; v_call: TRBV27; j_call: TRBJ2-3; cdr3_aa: CASKASGRALDTQYF; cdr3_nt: TGTGCCAGCAAGGCTAGCGGGAGGGCCCTAGATACGCAGTATTTT
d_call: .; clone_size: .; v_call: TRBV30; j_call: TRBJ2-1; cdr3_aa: CAWSAGDGLEQFF; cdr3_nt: TGTGCCTGGAGTGCTGGGGACGGCCTTGAGCAGTTCTTC
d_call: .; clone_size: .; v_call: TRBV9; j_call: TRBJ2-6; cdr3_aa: CASSVDSGSGANVLTF; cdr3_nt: TGTGCCAGCAGCGTAGATTCAGGGTCAGGGGCCAACGTCCTGACTTTC
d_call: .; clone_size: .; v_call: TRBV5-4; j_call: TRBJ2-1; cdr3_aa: CASSLGLEYNEQFF; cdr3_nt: TGTGCCAGCAGCTTGGGACTAGAATACAATGAGCAGTTCTTC
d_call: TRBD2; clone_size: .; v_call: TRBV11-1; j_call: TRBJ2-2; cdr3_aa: CASSLGGLLTGELFF; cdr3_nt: TGTGCCAGCAGCTTAGGGGGACTACTAACCGGGGAGCTGTTTTTT
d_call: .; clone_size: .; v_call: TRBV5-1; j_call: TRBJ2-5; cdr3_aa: CASSLASVGEETQYF; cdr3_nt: TGCGCCAGCAGCTTGGCCTCAGTGGGGGAAGAGACCCAGTACTTC
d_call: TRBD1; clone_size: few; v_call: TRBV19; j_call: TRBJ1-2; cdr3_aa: CAGSTGARGYTF; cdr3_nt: TGTGCCGGATCAACAGGGGCTAGGGGCTACACCTTC
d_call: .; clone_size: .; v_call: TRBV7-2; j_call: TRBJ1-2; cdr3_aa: CASSPTVGEGYGYTF; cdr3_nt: TGTGCCAGCAGCCCCACAGTCGGCGAGGGCTATGGCTACACCTTC
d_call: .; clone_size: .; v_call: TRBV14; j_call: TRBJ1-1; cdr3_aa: CASLGPMNTEAFF; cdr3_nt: TGTGCCAGCTTGGGGCCCATGAACACTGAAGCTTTCTTT
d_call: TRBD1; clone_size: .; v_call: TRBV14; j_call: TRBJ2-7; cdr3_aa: CASSQQGQTYEQYF; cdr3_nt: TGTGCCAGCAGCCAGCAGGGACAGACCTACGAGCAGTACTTC
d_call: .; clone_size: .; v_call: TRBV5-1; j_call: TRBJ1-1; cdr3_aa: CASSLFGGSGTEAFF; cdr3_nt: TGCGCCAGCAGCTTGTTTGGGGGCTCGGGCACTGAAGCTTTCTTT
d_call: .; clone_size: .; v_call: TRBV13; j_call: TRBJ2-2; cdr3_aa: CASSLAQYPNTGELFF; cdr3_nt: TGTGCCAGCAGCTTAGCGCAGTACCCGAACACCGGGGAGCTGTTTTTT
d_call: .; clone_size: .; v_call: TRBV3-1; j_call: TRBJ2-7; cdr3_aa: CASSQDPGVYEQYF; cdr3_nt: TGTGCCAGCAGCCAAGACCCGGGAGTCTACGAGCAGTACTTC
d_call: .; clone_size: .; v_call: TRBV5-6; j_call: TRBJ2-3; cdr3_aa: CASSFLDAPRTDTQYF; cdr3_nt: TGTGCCAGCAGCTTCCTAGATGCCCCTCGCACAGATACGCAGTATTTT
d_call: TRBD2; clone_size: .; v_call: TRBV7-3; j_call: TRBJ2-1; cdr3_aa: CASSLTSGHNEQFF; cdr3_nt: TGTGCCAGCAGCTTGACTAGCGGGCACAATGAGCAGTTCTTC
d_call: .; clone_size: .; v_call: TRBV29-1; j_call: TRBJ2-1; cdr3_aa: CSVEGGIYNEQFF; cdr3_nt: TGCAGCGTTGAGGGCGGGATCTACAATGAGCAGTTCTTC
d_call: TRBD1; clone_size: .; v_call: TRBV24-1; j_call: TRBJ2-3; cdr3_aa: CATSDYRGTGRTDTQYF; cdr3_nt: TGTGCCACCAGTGATTACAGGGGGACTGGTAGGACAGATACGCAGTATTTT
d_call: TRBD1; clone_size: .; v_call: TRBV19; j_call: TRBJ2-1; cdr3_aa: CASSHRGTYNEQFF; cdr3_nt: TGTGCCAGTAGTCACAGGGGAACGTACAATGAGCAGTTCTTC
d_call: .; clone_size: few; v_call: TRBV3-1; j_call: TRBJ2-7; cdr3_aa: CASSRQVYGGRYEQYF; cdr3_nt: TGTGCCAGCAGCCGACAAGTGTACGGGGGCAGGTACGAGCAGTACTTC
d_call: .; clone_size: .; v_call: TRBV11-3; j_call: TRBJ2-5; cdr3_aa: CASSPRHTSLETQYF; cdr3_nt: TGTGCCAGCAGCCCCCGGCACACTAGTTTGGAGACCCAGTACTTC